A single sample gave rise to the 8 T cell receptor beta chains below, sequenced in a study of T-cell reconstitution after alpha-beta-depleted transplantation in children. Using unique molecular identifiers, the investigators prepared the TCRbeta library. In TCRdb, the PCR reads were re-called with MiXCR into one record per CDR3 protein. The sample records 400,000 to 550,000 distinct CDR3 sequences, roughly a tenth being singletons. Sequenced here: PBMCs, sampled before TCRalphabeta/CD19-depleted stem cell transplant. The source of these receptors is a child aged 2-15 years with inherited bone marrow failure, due to receive a stem cell transplant.

The rearrangement uses TRBV7-9 and TRBJ2-3; TRBD2 agrees at 10 bases. The CDR3 is 14 residues long. Germline CDR1 SEHNR, CDR2 FQNEAQ (reference sequence). V trimming: 7 bases; J trimming: 3 bases; junction bases outside the gene matches: 4. The CDR3 DNA reads TGTGCCAGCACCGTAGCGGGAGGAACAGATACGCAGTATTTT. Protein product: CASTVAGGTDTQYF.

Notes on this clonotype: One end of the junction is discordant with germline, which a read error may explain. The chain is built from TRBV7-8 and TRBJ2-3; perhaps TRBD1 as D (6 bases). Germline values: CDR1 SGHVS, CDR2 FQNEAQ. The CDR3 covers 11 residues. The CDR3 coding sequence is TGTGCCAGCAGCCTCCTGGGGGCGACGGTTTTT. This translates into CASSLLGATVF.

Ten or more counts support this clonotype. This chain links TRBV7-8 with TRBJ2-6; D is tentatively TRBD1 or TRBD2 (5 bases each). The CDR3 runs to 17 residues. V was trimmed by 4 bases and J by 0 bases, leaving 13 bases between them. The germline V gene encodes CDR1 SGHVS and CDR2 FQNEAQ. The CDR3 loop is CASSSGTGSSGANVLTF. The CDR3 DNA reads TGTGCCAGCAGCTCCGGGACGGGCAGCTCTGGGGCCAACGTCCTGACTTTC.

A word on this clonotype: This could be a read error, since a much larger clone is one nucleotide away. The J gene is TRBJ2-1, the V gene TRBV5-1; 7 bases fit TRBD1. V dropped 4 bases and J dropped 7; count of bases not matched to a gene: 11. Germline V lookup: CDR1 SGHRS, CDR2 YFSETQ. This CDR3 contains 15 residues. The DNA of the CDR3 is TGCGCCAGCAGCCCCCCCGGGACAGCAGGAAATGAGCAGTTCTTC. This translates into CASSPPGTAGNEQFF. Supplemented by reference TRBV5-1 and TRBJ2-1, the full variable domain reads KAGVTQTPRYLIKTRGQQVTLSCSPISGHRSVSWYQQTPGQGLQFLFEYFSETQRNKGNFPGRFSGRQFSNSRSEMNVSTLELGDSALYLCASSPPGTAGNEQFFGPGTRLTVL.

Points on this clonotype: One end of the junction varies from germline; a read error may be responsible. The J gene is TRBJ2-1, the V gene TRBV20-1; D gene ambiguous. The CDR3 is made up of 17 amino acids. Germline CDR1 is DFQATT and CDR2 is SNEGSKA (reference sequence). CDR3 DNA: TGCTGTGCCCGTGCGCCCTTTGACCGTAGCTCCTACAATGAGCAGTTCTTC. Its translation: CCARAPFDRSSYNEQFF.

This CDR3 is CASSPGQILAGDTQYF. For the CDR3, the DNA is TGTGCCAGCAGCCCAGGACAGATCCTAGCGGGAGATACGCAGTATTTT. The chain combines TRBV5-4 with TRBJ2-3; 8 bases align to TRBD2. Germline V lookup: CDR1 SGHNT, CDR2 YYREEE (reference sequence). V trimming: 4 bases; J trimming: 5 bases; junction bases outside the gene matches: 12. This CDR3 is built from 16 residues.

The chain employs TRBV5-1 and TRBJ2-2; the D gene could be TRBD1 or TRBD2 (5 bases each). Trimming cost V 4 bases and J 3 bases, with 13 bases left between them. The germline gives CDR1 SGHRS, CDR2 YFSETQ. There are 15 residues in the CDR3. The DNA for the CDR3 is TGCGCCAGCAGCCCTCGGGACGGATACACCGGGGAGCTGTTTTTT. This sequence encodes CASSPRDGYTGELFF.

This clonotype was recorded many times. This chain joins TRBV9 and TRBJ2-5, with D uncertain. V lost 2 bases and J lost 5, with 10 bases in between. Germline CDR1 reads SGDLS; CDR2 reads YYNGEE. The CDR3 is 13 residues long. CDR3 DNA: TGTGCCAGCAGCGTGTCCAGTCGGGAGACCCAGTACTTC. It encodes CASSVSSRETQYF.